This TCR beta chain was sequenced during a study of blood T cell repertoires in COVID-19. Germline trimming cut 5 bases from V and 7 bases from J; bases unmatched to any gene: 7. Germline CDR1 reads SGHAT; CDR2 reads FQNNGV. The CDR3 contains 16 residues. Authors' analysis steps: Amplification from reference gene primers served as the basis for estimated nucleated cell counts. Here immunoSEQ multiplex PCR was the method, and the copy in TCRdb shows in-frame clones only, minus some. V and J calls and clone size are as listed in that table; D and trimming were resolved from the DNA. The data show 25,000 to 30,000 clones, around 87% seen once.

This TCR came from a man in his 60s with acute or convalescent COVID-19. The chain employs TRBV11-2 and TRBJ2-1, with 14 nucleotides matching TRBD2. Sequenced material: peripheral blood. The CDR3: CASSLRLAGGQNEQFF. The CDR3 DNA is TGTGCCAGCAGCCTCCGACTAGCGGGGGGGCAAAATGAGCAGTTCTTC.